The entry below gives a single T cell receptor beta chain sequence along with its context. No antigen is known for it. Sample time point: persistent/refractory GD, antithyroid drugs over 5 years with positive TRAb. Scientists built the TCR library using RNA that was extracted from PBMCs. The data belong to a study of regulatory T cells in long-lasting Graves disease. Study results and caveats: Persistent patients had more shared public clonotypes (around 2,800) than new patients (about 880). Persistent disease was characterized by preferential usage of TRBV28, TRBJ1-2 and TRBJ2-5.

Trimming took 6 bases from V and 8 from J, leaving 22 bases between them. CDR3 length equals 16 residues. Building of the TCR beta libraries involved iRepertoire HTBI primers and Arm-PCR of CDR3 regions. TCRdb re-derived calls from the multiplex PCR reads in MiXCR, one entry per CDR3 protein. The sample consists of about 660,000 distinct CDR3 sequences, approximately 29% of them appearing once. The sequence derives from a female donor with Graves disease. The material sequenced was peripheral blood mononuclear cells (PBMCs), taken when the disease was refractory, from a patient treated with antithyroid drugs. The chain is built from TRBV12-3 or TRBV12-4 and TRBJ1-4; the D is unclear. CDR3 loop: CASSSTFTSSSEKLFF. CDR3 in DNA: TGTGCCAGCAGCTCAACCTTTACATCCTCATCCGAAAAACTGTTTTTT.